These 32 T cell receptor beta chains were all obtained from the same sample, sequenced in a study of CD4+ T cells in melanoma. Libraries were prepared by immunoSEQ multiplex PCR; TCRdb keeps only in-frame clonotypes and omits some of them. In the table there are 50,000 to 60,000 clones, roughly three quarters of which are singletons. The material sequenced was tumor tissue. These receptors were taken from a human donor with melanoma.

Regarding this clone: Additional DNA sequences in this sample encode the identical CDR3. CDR3 bases: TGTGCCAGCAGCTTGGAGACAGGGTCCTACGAGCAGTACTTC. Protein: CASSLETGSYEQYF. V is TRBV7-8 and J is TRBJ2-7; 7 bases map to TRBD1. The ends lost 3 bases at V and 1 base at J; junction bases unmatched: 3. The CDR3 totals 14 residues. Looked up from germline, CDR1 is SGHVS and CDR2 is FQNEAQ.

The chain uses TRBV2 and TRBJ1-6; 8 bases agree with TRBD1. The V gene's germline CDR1 is SNHLY and CDR2 FYNNEI. This CDR3 contains 15 residues. V lost 5 bases to trimming and J lost 8 bases; unmatched junction nucleotides: 8. In nucleotides, the CDR3 is TGTGCCAGCAGTCAACTCAGGGGGCTTGATTCACCCCTCCACTTT. It encodes CASSQLRGLDSPLHF.

The chain is built from TRBV11-2 and TRBJ2-7, with D possibly matching TRBD1 (5 bases). Germline assignment: CDR1 SGHAT and CDR2 FQNNGV. The V and J ends lost 1 base and 5 bases respectively, with 18 bases between them. CDR3 length: 16 residues. The CDR3 DNA follows: TGTGCCAGCAGCTTAGGTCTTTTTTTAGGGGAAAACGAGCAGTACTTC. Encoded protein: CASSLGLFLGENEQYF.

This clone turned up a few times. The chain couples TRBV6-5 to TRBJ2-7, with a tentative D call TRBD1 (6 bases). The CDR3 contains 14 residues. V lost 6 bases to trimming and J lost 3 bases, with 15 bases between them. Germline CDR1 and CDR2: MNHEY and SVGAGI. The CDR3 sequence: CASRSNRVFYEQYF. The CDR3 DNA reads TGTGCCAGCAGAAGTAACAGGGTCTTCTACGAGCAGTACTTC.

The chain recombines TRBV11-2 with TRBJ1-1; TRBD1 matches 8 bases. Trimming removed 4 bases from V and 6 bases from J; junction bases left unmatched: 10. The CDR3 sequence is 15 residues long. The germline CDR1 and CDR2 sequences are SGHAT and FQNNGV. DNA for the CDR3: TGTGCCAGCAGCTGGGCCGGGACAGGTGACGCTGAAGCTTTCTTT. Protein product: CASSWAGTGDAEAFF.

This clone was observed once. The chain links TRBV2 to TRBJ2-5; D is unclear. Germline V gene sequence: CDR1 SNHLY, CDR2 FYNNEI. The V and J ends lost 2 bases and 2 bases respectively, with 12 bases between them. This CDR3 region has 15 residues. The CDR3 DNA follows: TGTGCCAGCAGTGAAAATGAGTCAACACAAGAGACCCAGTACTTC. Translating it yields CASSENESTQETQYF.

With regard to this clone: The junction and the germline gene differ at one end; a read error may be behind it. The V call is TRBV7-2, the J call TRBJ1-1; 7 nucleotides align to TRBD1. CDR3 length: 12 residues. Germline V gene data show CDR1 as SGHTA and CDR2 as FQGNSA. CDR3 coding DNA: TGTGCCAGCAGCAACAGGGGAGGGGAAGCTCTCTTT. As protein: CASSNRGGEALF.

The chain combines TRBV6-6 with TRBJ2-4; the D is unclear. Germline CDR1 and CDR2: MNHNY and SVGAGI (reference sequence). This CDR3 has 13 residues. V dropped 6 bases and J dropped 0 bases, with 6 bases sitting between them. CDR3 in amino acids: CASRSLAKNIQYF. In nucleotides, the CDR3 is TGTGCCAGCAGGAGCCTAGCCAAAAACATTCAGTACTTC.

The rearrangement links TRBV7-9 to TRBJ1-2, with D unclear. This CDR3 spans 13 amino acids. V lost 2 bases to trimming and J lost 4 bases, with 8 bases between them. Germline-derived CDR1 and CDR2 are SEHNR and FQNEAQ (reference sequence). The DNA for the CDR3 is TGTGCCAGCAGCTTACCGAATTCCTATGGCTACACCTTC. Translating gives CASSLPNSYGYTF. Full variable domain (remainder filled in from reference TRBV7-9 and TRBJ1-2): DTGVSQNPRHKITKRGQNVTFRCDPISEHNRLYWYRQTLGQGPEFLTYFQNEAQLEKSRLLSDRFSAERPKGSFSTLEIQRTEQGDSAMYLCASSLPNSYGYTFGSGTRLTVV.

By its share, this clone is medium-sized (0.01 to 0.1%). The V call is TRBV27, the J call TRBJ2-7; a possible D gene is TRBD1 (5 bases). Germline CDR1 MNHEY, CDR2 SMNVEV (reference sequence). V lost 5 bases, J lost 2 bases, and 19 bases lay in between. This CDR3 region has 16 residues. CDR3 in DNA: TGTGCCAGCAGTCTAAGCGCAGACAGCTTAGCCTACGAGCAGTACTTC. This translates into CASSLSADSLAYEQYF.

Remarks on this clone: This may arise from a read error, as a much more abundant clone is one base away. The chain links TRBV5-1 to TRBJ2-7; 7 bases are shared with TRBD2. Germline lookup yields CDR1 SGHRS and CDR2 YFSETQ. The CDR3 covers 14 residues. The CDR3 here is CANSLVGGDDEQYF. CDR3 sequence (DNA): TGCGCCAACAGCTTGGTGGGGGGGGACGACGAGCAGTACTTC.

This clone was seen only once. The rearrangement links TRBV5-1 to TRBJ2-7, with D possibly matching TRBD1 (5 bases). V lost 4 bases and J lost 3, with 14 bases in between. The CDR3 is made up of 14 amino acids. Germline values: CDR1 SGHRS, CDR2 YFSETQ. CDR3 DNA: TGCGCCAGCAGCCCCCGGCAGGGCGGCTACGAGCAGTACTTC. It translates to CASSPRQGGYEQYF.

This clone showed up just a few times. The V and J genes are TRBV7-8 and TRBJ2-7, with TRBD2 matching over 9 bases. The CDR3 runs 15 residues. Per the germline V gene, CDR1 is SGHVS and CDR2 is FQNEAQ. The junction had 10 bases not matched to a gene; V was cut back by 5 bases and J by 5 bases. CDR3 amino acids: CASSPVAGASHEQYF. Written as DNA, the CDR3 is TGTGCCAGCAGCCCCGTAGCGGGAGCAAGTCACGAGCAGTACTTC.

The rearrangement uses TRBV5-1 and TRBJ2-7; TRBD1 aligns across 7 bases. The junction had 3 bases not matched to a gene; V was cut back by 4 bases and J by 2 bases. Germline loops: CDR1 SGHRS, CDR2 YFSETQ. This CDR3 spans 13 amino acids. The CDR3 here is CASSHGTAYEQYF. In nucleotides, the CDR3 is TGCGCCAGCAGCCACGGGACAGCCTACGAGCAGTACTTC.

There are many counts of this clone. This same CDR3 is encoded by further DNA sequences in the sample. The chain links TRBV5-4 to TRBJ2-1; D is uncertain. CDR1 is SGHNT and CDR2 is YYREEE in the germline V gene (reference sequence). V dropped 3 bases and J dropped 5 bases, with 15 bases sitting between them. The length of the CDR3 is 15 residues. CDR3 region: CASSSGPETDNEQFF. CDR3 nucleotide sequence: TGTGCCAGCAGCTCCGGACCCGAGACTGACAATGAGCAGTTCTTC.

A single count supports this clone. This chain uses TRBV5-1 with TRBJ1-1, with D unresolved. The CDR3 spans 13 residues. Germline V gene lookup returns CDR1 SGHRS and CDR2 YFSETQ. Trimming shortened V by 5 bases and J by 5 bases, and 13 bases separated the two germline ends. The CDR3: CASRESGVTEAFF. The CDR3 DNA reads TGCGCCAGCAGAGAGTCCGGGGTAACTGAAGCTTTCTTT. Using reference TRBV5-1 and TRBJ1-1 for the parts outside the CDR3, the full variable domain is KAGVTQTPRYLIKTRGQQVTLSCSPISGHRSVSWYQQTPGQGLQFLFEYFSETQRNKGNFPGRFSGRQFSNSRSEMNVSTLELGDSALYLCASRESGVTEAFFGQGTRLTVV.

CDR3 loop: CASSPKGGRTEAFF. The CDR3 coding sequence is TGTGCCAGCAGCCCGAAGGGGGGGCGGACTGAAGCTTTCTTT. The chain uses TRBV7-3 and TRBJ1-1; possible D gene TRBD1, 6 bases. The CDR3 has 14 amino acids. The germline CDR1 and CDR2 sequences are SGHTA and FQGTGA. V shed 5 bases and J shed 5 bases, with 15 bases lying between them. Combining the CDR3 with reference TRBV7-3 and TRBJ1-1 gives the whole variable domain GAGVSQTPSNKVTEKGKYVELRCDPISGHTALYWYRQSLGQGPEFLIYFQGTGAADDSGLPNDRFFAVRPEGSVSTLKIQRTERGDSAVYLCASSPKGGRTEAFFGQGTRLTVV.

The CDR3 loop reads CSGREGPEAFF. CDR3 coding DNA: TGCAGCGGCAGGGAAGGCCCTGAAGCTTTCTTT. The chain has TRBV29-1 and TRBJ1-1; D might be TRBD1 (5 bases). The CDR3 extends over 11 amino acids. V was clipped by 7 bases and J by 6 bases, with 12 bases between them. CDR1 and CDR2 (germline): SQVTM, ANQGSEA.

The genes are TRBV11-2 and TRBJ1-1; the D is unclear. Trimming pared 1 base from V and 7 bases from J, leaving 7 bases between. CDR3 length: 12 amino acids. Germline CDR1 reads SGHAT; CDR2 reads FQNNGV. The CDR3, as DNA: TGTGCCAGCAGCTTAGCTCGCGGTGAAGCTTTCTTT. It yields the protein CASSLARGEAFF.

The rearrangement joins TRBV13 to TRBJ2-3, with 15 bases fitting TRBD2. The trim removed 5 bases at V and 1 base at J, leaving 10 bases unmatched. Per the germline V gene, CDR1 is PRHDT and CDR2 is FYEKMQ (reference sequence). The CDR3 loop spans 19 amino acids. DNA for the CDR3: TGTGCCAGCAGCCATCCAGGACTAGCGGGGGGGCCGGGCACAGATACGCAGTATTTT. It encodes CASSHPGLAGGPGTDTQYF.

This clone came up many times. This rearrangement joins TRBV28 to TRBJ1-2, with D possibly TRBD1 on 5 matching bases. Germline V CDR1 and CDR2: MDHEN, SYDVKM. CDR3 size: 14 residues. V was pared by 4 bases and J by 4 bases, with 13 bases between. CDR3 sequence (DNA): TGTGCCAGCAGTTCCTTGGGGGGGTTCTATGGCTACACCTTC. Its translation is CASSSLGGFYGYTF.

The rearrangement links TRBV10-3 to TRBJ2-3; 15 nucleotides match TRBD2. The CDR3 is 16 amino acids. CDR1 is ENHRY and CDR2 is SYGVKD in the germline V gene. V gave up 10 bases and J gave up 7 bases; unmatched junction bases: 12. The CDR3 loop reads CATEGTSGGLLNTQYF. In DNA form, the CDR3 reads TGTGCCACCGAAGGGACTAGCGGGGGGCTCCTCAATACGCAGTATTTT.

This clone is medium-sized. Mismatch with germline at one junction end may stem from a read error. The chain recombines TRBV7-7 with TRBJ2-1, with TRBD2 identical over 7 bases. The germline V gene has CDR1 SSHAT and CDR2 FNYEAQ (reference sequence). This CDR3 comprises 15 residues. The CDR3 protein is CASSFLGGSYNEQFF. CDR3 nucleotide sequence: TGTGCTAGCAGCTTCCTCGGGGGGTCCTACAATGAGCAGTTCTTC.

The rearrangement uses TRBV5-1 and TRBJ2-7; 8 bases agree with TRBD1. After removal of 4 bases from V and 0 bases from J, the junction contained 6 bases not matched to a gene. Per the germline V gene, CDR1 is SGHRS and CDR2 is YFSETQ. CDR3 length equals 15 residues. The CDR3 is CASSTWTGPSYEQYF. The CDR3 DNA reads as TGCGCCAGCAGCACCTGGACAGGGCCCTCCTACGAGCAGTACTTC.

The V gene is TRBV2, the J gene TRBJ2-5; D is possibly TRBD1 (5 bases). V was cut by 10 bases and J by 1 base, with 13 bases left in between. This CDR3 region has 13 residues. The germline gives CDR1 SNHLY, CDR2 FYNNEI. CDR3 residues: CAILRVAQETQYF. DNA for the CDR3: TGTGCCATCCTCAGGGTAGCCCAAGAGACCCAGTACTTC.

V usage is TRBV7-9 and J usage is TRBJ1-1, with a tentative D call TRBD1 (6 bases). The germline V gene encodes CDR1 SEHNR and CDR2 FQNEAQ (reference sequence). V was cut by 5 bases and J by 7 bases, with 17 bases left in between. There are 14 residues in the CDR3. The chain's CDR3 is CASSPVDRGDEAFF. For the CDR3, the DNA is TGTGCCAGCAGCCCCGTGGACAGAGGAGATGAAGCTTTCTTT.

The chain employs TRBV7-3 and TRBJ2-2; no clear D. V was clipped by 3 bases and J by 7 bases, with 6 bases between them. Germline V CDR1 and CDR2: SGHTA, FQGTGA. The CDR3 consists of 12 residues. In DNA, the CDR3 is TGTGCCAGCAGCTTCCTAAACGGGGAGCTGTTTTTT. Protein product: CASSFLNGELFF.

The chain carries TRBV27 and TRBJ1-2, with D maybe TRBD1 (6 bases). Trimming cost V 6 bases and J 5 bases, with 13 bases left between them. Germline V gene data show CDR1 as MNHEY and CDR2 as SMNVEV (reference sequence). The CDR3 extends over 13 amino acids. CDR3: CASRPTGRYGYTF. In nucleotides, the CDR3 is TGTGCCAGCAGGCCTACAGGGAGGTATGGCTACACCTTC.

This chain joins TRBV2 and TRBJ2-7; 11 bases fit TRBD1. V was pared by 7 bases and J by 2 bases, with 4 bases of the junction left unmatched. CDR1 is SNHLY and CDR2 is FYNNEI in the germline V gene. This CDR3 has 14 amino acids. The chain's CDR3 is CASIGQGAAYEQYF. The CDR3 coding sequence is TGTGCCAGCATCGGACAGGGGGCCGCCTACGAGCAGTACTTC.

CDR3 DNA sequence: TGTGCCAGCAGCTTACGAGGGGAACACGGCGAGCAGTACTTC. It specifies CASSLRGEHGEQYF. The rearrangement joins TRBV13 to TRBJ2-7, with D perhaps being TRBD1 or TRBD2 (5 bases each). Trimming removed 2 bases from V and 6 bases from J, with 14 bases in between. Germline V gene lookup returns CDR1 PRHDT and CDR2 FYEKMQ (reference sequence). This CDR3 has 14 amino acids.

Only a few counts were recorded for this clone. This chain connects TRBV5-4 to TRBJ2-5, with 12 bases aligning to TRBD2. The CDR3 sequence is 18 residues long. V shed 0 bases, J shed 4 bases, and the junction held 10 bases outside the gene matches. Germline CDR1 and CDR2: SGHNT and YYREEE (reference sequence). CDR3 protein: CASSLAVASGGGLETQYF. CDR3 bases: TGTGCCAGCAGCTTGGCGGTGGCTAGCGGGGGGGGTTTAGAGACCCAGTACTTC.

This chain links TRBV7-9 with TRBJ1-1; 7 nucleotides match TRBD1. Germline loops: CDR1 SEHNR, CDR2 FQNEAQ (reference sequence). The CDR3 is 16 amino acids. J gave up 5 bases and V 5 bases, and 14 bases lay outside the gene matches. The CDR3 DNA is TGTGCCAGCAGCGGTATACAGGGGTCCCCGGGGACTGAAGCTTTCTTT. Amino acids: CASSGIQGSPGTEAFF.